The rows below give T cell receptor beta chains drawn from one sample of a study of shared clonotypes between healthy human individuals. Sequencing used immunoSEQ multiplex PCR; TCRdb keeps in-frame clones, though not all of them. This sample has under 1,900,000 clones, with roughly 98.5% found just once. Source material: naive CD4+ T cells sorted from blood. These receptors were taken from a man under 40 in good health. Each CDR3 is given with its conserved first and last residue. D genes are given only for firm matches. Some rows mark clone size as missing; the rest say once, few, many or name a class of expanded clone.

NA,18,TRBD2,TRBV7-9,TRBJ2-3,TGTGCCAGCAGCTCCCGCGGTCCTAGCGGGAGTATCCCAGATACGCAGTATTTT,CASSSRGPSGSIPDTQYF
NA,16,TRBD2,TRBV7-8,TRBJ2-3,TGTGCCAGCAGCTCCACGAGGGGCGGGAGGGCCAGGTGGGTTTTTTTT,CASSSTRGGRARWVFF
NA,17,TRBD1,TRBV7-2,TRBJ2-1,TGTGCCAGCAGCCACAATACAGGGGGTTTAACCTACAATGAGCAGTTCTTC,CASSHNTGGLTYNEQFF
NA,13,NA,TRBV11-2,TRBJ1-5,TGTGCCAGCAGCTTGGGCCCTTATCAGCCCCAGCATTTT,CASSLGPYQPQHF
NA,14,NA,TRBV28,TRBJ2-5,TGTGCCAGCAGTTTGGGGGACTACCAAGAGACCCAGTACTTC,CASSLGDYQETQYF
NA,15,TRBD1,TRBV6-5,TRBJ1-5,TGTGCCAGCAGTTTTCTTGGACAGGGGACTCAGCCCCAGCATTTT,CASSFLGQGTQPQHF
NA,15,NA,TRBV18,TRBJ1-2,TGTGCCAGCTCACCAAAGACCGGGACATACTATGGCTACACCTTC,CASSPKTGTYYGYTF
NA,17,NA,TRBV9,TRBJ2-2,TGTGCCAGCAGCGTTTTCGCGGGTAGAGCGAACACCGGGGAGCTGTTTTTT,CASSVFAGRANTGELFF
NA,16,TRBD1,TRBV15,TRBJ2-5,TGTGCCACCAGCAGAGGAATGGACAGGGAGCAAGAGACCCAGTACTTC,CATSRGMDREQETQYF
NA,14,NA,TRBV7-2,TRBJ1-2,TGTGCCAGCAGCTTTGCAGGCAGCAACTATGGCTACACCTTC,CASSFAGSNYGYTF
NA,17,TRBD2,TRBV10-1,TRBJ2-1,TGCGCCAGCAGTGGAAGTCCTAGCGGAATTTCCTACAATGAGCAGTTCTTC,CASSGSPSGISYNEQFF
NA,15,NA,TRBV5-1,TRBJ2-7,TGCGCCAGCAGCTTGGCCGGCAGGAAAAACTACGAGCAGTACTTC,CASSLAGRKNYEQYF
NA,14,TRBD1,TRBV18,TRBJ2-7,TGTGCCAGCTCGAAGGGGACAGGTTTTTACGAGCAGTACTTC,CASSKGTGFYEQYF
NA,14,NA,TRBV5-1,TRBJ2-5,TGCGCCAGCAGCCCGCAGACACCGCAAGAGACCCAGTACTTC,CASSPQTPQETQYF
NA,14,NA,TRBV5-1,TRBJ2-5,TGCGCCAGCAGCCACCGCGGACAGCCGGAGACCCAGTACTTC,CASSHRGQPETQYF
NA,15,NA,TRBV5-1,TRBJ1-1,TGCGCCAGCAGCCGTGAGCGGGGGCTCACCCTAGAAGCTTTCTTT,CASSRERGLTLEAFF
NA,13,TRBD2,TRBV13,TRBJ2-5,TGTGCCAGCAGCTTCGGGAGGAGAGAGACCCAGTACTTC,CASSFGRRETQYF
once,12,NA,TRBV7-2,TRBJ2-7,TGTGCCAGCAGCTTATCTTTCTACGAGCAGTACTTC,CASSLSFYEQYF
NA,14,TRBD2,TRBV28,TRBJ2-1,TGTGCCAGCAGCCGTGGGGGGGGTTACAATGAGCAGTTCTTC,CASSRGGGYNEQFF
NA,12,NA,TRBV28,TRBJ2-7,TGTGCCAGCAGTTACTCAACCTACGAGCAGTACTTC,CASSYSTYEQYF
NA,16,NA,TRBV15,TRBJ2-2,TGTGCCACCAGCAGTTACAAAGACATTTTCACCGGGGAGCTGTTTTTT,CATSSYKDIFTGELFF
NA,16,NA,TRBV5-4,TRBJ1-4,TGTGCCAGCAGCTTGGCCAGGGGAGGGGGAGAGGAAAAACTGTTTTTT,CASSLARGGGEEKLFF
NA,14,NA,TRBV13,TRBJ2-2,TGTGCCAGCAGCTCCTCTCCTCGCACCGGGGAGCTGTTTTTT,CASSSSPRTGELFF
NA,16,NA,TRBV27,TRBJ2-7,TGTGCCAGCAGTGCCCCAACGACACTCGGAACCTACGAGCAGTACTTC,CASSAPTTLGTYEQYF
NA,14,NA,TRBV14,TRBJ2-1,TGTGCCAGCAGCCAAGAGAGGCGGATCACTGAGCAGTTCTTC,CASSQERRITEQFF
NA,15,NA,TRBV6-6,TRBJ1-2,TGTGCCAGCAGTTACGAGGCTTATGGGACCTATGGCTACACCTTC,CASSYEAYGTYGYTF
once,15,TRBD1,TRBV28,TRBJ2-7,TGTGCCAGCAGAAACCAGGGACAGGGGGCGAGCGAGCAGTACTTC,CASRNQGQGASEQYF
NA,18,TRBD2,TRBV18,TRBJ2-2,TGTGCCAGCTCCTCTACTAGCGGGGGAAGCCAGAACACCGGGGAGCTGTTTTTT,CASSSTSGGSQNTGELFF
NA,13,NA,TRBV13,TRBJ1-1,TGTGCCAGCAGCTTAGTGGGGGCCCCTGAAGCTTTCTTT,CASSLVGAPEAFF
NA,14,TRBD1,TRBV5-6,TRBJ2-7,TGTGCCAGCAGGGCGACAGGGGGCTCCTACGAGCAGTACTTC,CASRATGGSYEQYF
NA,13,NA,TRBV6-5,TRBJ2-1,TGTGCCAGCACTGGACTTAAGTACAATGAGCAGTTCTTC,CASTGLKYNEQFF
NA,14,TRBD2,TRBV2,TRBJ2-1,TGTGCCAGTGTAGCGGGAGCCCCCCACAATGAGCAGTTCTTC,CASVAGAPHNEQFF
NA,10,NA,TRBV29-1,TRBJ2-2,TGCAGCGTTGGTGAGCGGGAGCTGTTTTTT,CSVGERELFF
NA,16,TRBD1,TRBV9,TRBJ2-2,TGTGCCAGCAGCGTCGGGACAGACGGGAACACCGGGGAGCTGTTTTTT,CASSVGTDGNTGELFF
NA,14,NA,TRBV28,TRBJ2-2,TGTGCCAGCAGTTTAAGAGAGAACACCGGGGAGCTGTTTTTT,CASSLRENTGELFF
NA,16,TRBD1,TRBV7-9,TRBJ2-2,TGTGCCAGCAGCCTCATGGGACAGGGGGTCACCGGGGAGCTGTTTTTT,CASSLMGQGVTGELFF
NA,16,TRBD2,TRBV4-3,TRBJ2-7,TGCGCCAGCAGCCAAGGTTCGGGACTAACCCCTGGGGAGCAGTACTTC,CASSQGSGLTPGEQYF
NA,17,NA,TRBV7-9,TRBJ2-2,TGTGCCAGCAGCTTATGGGGCAGGGCGATTCACACCGGGGAGCTGTTTTTT,CASSLWGRAIHTGELFF
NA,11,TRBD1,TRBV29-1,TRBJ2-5,TGCAGCGTGGGACAGCAAGAGACCCAGTACTTC,CSVGQQETQYF
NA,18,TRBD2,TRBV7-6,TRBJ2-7,TGTGCCAGCAGCTTAGCGGTGGGACTAGCGGGAGCATTCGGCGAGCAGTACTTC,CASSLAVGLAGAFGEQYF
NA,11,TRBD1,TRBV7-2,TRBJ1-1,TGTGCCAGCAGCCCGACAGGGAGGGCTTTCTTT,CASSPTGRAFF
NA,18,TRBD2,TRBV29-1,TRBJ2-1,TGCAGCGTTGGGGGACTAGCGGGAGGGCTCAGCTCCTACAATGAGCAGTTCTTC,CSVGGLAGGLSSYNEQFF
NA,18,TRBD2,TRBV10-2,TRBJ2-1,TGCGCCAGCAGTGAGGACTCACGGACTAGCGGGTTTTACAATGAGCAGTTCTTC,CASSEDSRTSGFYNEQFF
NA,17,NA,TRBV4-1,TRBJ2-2,TGCGCCAGCAGCCTCCCTCCTCGGGGCCAGAACACCGGGGAGCTGTTTTTT,CASSLPPRGQNTGELFF
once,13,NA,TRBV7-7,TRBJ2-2,TGTGCCAGCAGCTTAAGCGGGACCGGGGAGCTGTTTTTT,CASSLSGTGELFF
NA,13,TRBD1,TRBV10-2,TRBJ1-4,TGCGCCAGCGGTGCGGGACAGCTTGAAAAACTGTTTTTT,CASGAGQLEKLFF
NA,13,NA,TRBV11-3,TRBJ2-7,TGTGCCAGCAGCTTAGACCCGAGGGGGGAGCAGTACTTC,CASSLDPRGEQYF
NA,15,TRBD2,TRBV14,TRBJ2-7,TGTGCCAGCAGCCGGGGACTAGCGGGAAGCTACGAGCAGTACTTC,CASSRGLAGSYEQYF
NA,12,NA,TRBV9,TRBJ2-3,TGTGCCAGCAGCGTAGGACCAGATACGCAGTATTTT,CASSVGPDTQYF
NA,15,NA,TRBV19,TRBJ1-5,TGTGCCAGTAGTATAGCGAGGGCCGGCAATCAGCCCCAGCATTTT,CASSIARAGNQPQHF
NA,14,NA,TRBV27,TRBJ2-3,TGTGCCAGCAGCCCGGGACTCAGCACAGATACGCAGTATTTT,CASSPGLSTDTQYF
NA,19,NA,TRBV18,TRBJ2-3,TGTGCCAGCTCACCAGCCCCAATGACCTCCGGGAGAGGGACAGATACGCAGTATTTT,CASSPAPMTSGRGTDTQYF
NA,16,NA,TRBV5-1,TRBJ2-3,TGCGCCAGCAGCTTGGCCGGGAGTGCCAGCACAGATACGCAGTATTTT,CASSLAGSASTDTQYF
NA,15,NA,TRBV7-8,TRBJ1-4,TGTGCCAGCAGCTTAATGGGGGTGTCTAATGAAAAACTGTTTTTT,CASSLMGVSNEKLFF
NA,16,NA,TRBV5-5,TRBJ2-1,TGTGCCAGCAGCTACAATTCCGGGCCAATGCTGTCCGAGCAGTTCTTC,CASSYNSGPMLSEQFF
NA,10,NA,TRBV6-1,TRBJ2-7,TGTGCCAGCGCGAACGTTGAGCAGTACTTC,CASANVEQYF
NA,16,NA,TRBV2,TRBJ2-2,TGTGCCAGCAGTGAAGTAGGGCAGGGCGGACCCGGGGAGCTGTTTTTT,CASSEVGQGGPGELFF